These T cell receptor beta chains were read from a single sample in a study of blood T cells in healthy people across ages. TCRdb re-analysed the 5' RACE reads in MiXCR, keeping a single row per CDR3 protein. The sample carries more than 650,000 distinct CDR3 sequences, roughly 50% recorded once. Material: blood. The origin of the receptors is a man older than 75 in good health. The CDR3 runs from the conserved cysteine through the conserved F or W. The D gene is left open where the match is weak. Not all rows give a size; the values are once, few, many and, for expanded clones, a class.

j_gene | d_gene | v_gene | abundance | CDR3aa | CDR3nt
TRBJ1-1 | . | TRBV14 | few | CASSHGPGAFNTEAFF | TGTGCCAGCAGCCACGGTCCTGGAGCCTTCAACACTGAAGCTTTCTTT
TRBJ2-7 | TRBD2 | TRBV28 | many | CASRTAGSYEQYF | TGTGCCAGCAGGACAGCGGGATCCTACGAGCAGTACTTC
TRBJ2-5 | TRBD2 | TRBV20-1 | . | CSAGKESGTSGRETQYF | TGCAGTGCTGGAAAGGAATCCGGGACTAGCGGGAGAGAGACCCAGTACTTC
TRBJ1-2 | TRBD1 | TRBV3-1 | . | CASSQITGAVGYTF | TGTGCCAGCAGCCAGATCACAGGGGCGGTTGGCTACACCTTC
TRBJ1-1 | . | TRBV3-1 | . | CASTEVGRNTEAFF | TGTGCCAGCACCGAAGTGGGGAGGAACACTGAAGCTTTCTTT
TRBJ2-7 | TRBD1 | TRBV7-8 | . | CASSPVARTGSSYEQYF | TGTGCCAGCAGCCCCGTTGCGAGGACAGGAAGCTCCTACGAGCAGTACTTC
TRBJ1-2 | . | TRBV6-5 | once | CVSSPRGYTF | TGTGTCAGTAGCCCTCGCGGCTACACCTTC
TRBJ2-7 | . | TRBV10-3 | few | CAISEGQGKRREQYF | TGTGCCATCAGTGAGGGGCAGGGGAAGCGTCGCGAGCAGTACTTC
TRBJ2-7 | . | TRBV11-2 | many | CASSLGGNYEQYF | TGTGCCAGCAGCTTAGGTGGGAACTACGAGCAGTACTTC
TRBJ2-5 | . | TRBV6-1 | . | CASRGGLIQETQYF | TGTGCCAGCAGGGGGGGACTGATCCAAGAGACCCAGTACTTC
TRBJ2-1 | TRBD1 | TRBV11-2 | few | CASSRRDRGDEQFF | TGTGCCAGCAGCCGACGGGACAGGGGCGATGAGCAGTTCTTC
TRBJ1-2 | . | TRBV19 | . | CASTNELNYGYTF | TGTGCCAGTACAAACGAATTGAACTATGGCTACACCTTC
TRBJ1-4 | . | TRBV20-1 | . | CSAIGTDATNEKLFF | TGCAGTGCTATTGGGACGGACGCAACTAATGAAAAACTGTTTTTT
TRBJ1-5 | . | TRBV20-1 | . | CSAEGHYDQPQHF | TGCAGTGCCGAGGGACACTACGATCAGCCCCAGCATTTT
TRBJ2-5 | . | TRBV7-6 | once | CASSPPMGYKQYF | TGTGCCAGCAGCCCCCCAATGGGTTACAAGCAGTACTTC
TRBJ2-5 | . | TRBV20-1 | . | CSARAPTRQETQYF | TGCAGTGCTAGAGCCCCTACCCGCCAAGAGACCCAGTACTTC
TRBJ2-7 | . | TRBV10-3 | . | CAVGSGSSYEQYF | TGTGCCGTGGGTTCGGGGTCCTCCTACGAGCAGTACTTC
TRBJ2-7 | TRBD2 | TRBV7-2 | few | CASSLEGGPTYEQYF | TGTGCCAGCAGCTTAGAGGGAGGGCCTACCTACGAGCAGTACTTC
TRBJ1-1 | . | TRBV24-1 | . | CATSDLTSREAFF | TGTGCCACCAGTGATTTAACGTCCCGAGAAGCTTTCTTT
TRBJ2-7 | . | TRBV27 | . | CASSSMGGSDEQYF | TGTGCCAGCAGCTCGATGGGAGGTAGCGACGAGCAGTACTTC
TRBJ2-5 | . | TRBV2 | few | CASSGFGAVGETQYF | TGTGCCAGCAGCGGATTCGGGGCTGTTGGGGAGACCCAGTACTTC
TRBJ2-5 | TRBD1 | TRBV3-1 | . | CASSPWWGTGEETQYF | TGTGCCAGCAGCCCCTGGTGGGGAACAGGGGAAGAGACCCAGTACTTC
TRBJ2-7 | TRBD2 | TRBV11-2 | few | CASSPGLLAGVYYEQYF | TGTGCCAGCAGCCCAGGCCTTCTAGCGGGAGTCTACTACGAGCAGTACTTC
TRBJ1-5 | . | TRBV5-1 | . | CASSRGTDEGQPQHF | TGCGCCAGCAGCAGGGGGACGGACGAGGGACAGCCCCAGCATTTT
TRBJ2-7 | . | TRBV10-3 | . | CAISEGPNYEQYF | TGTGCCATCAGTGAGGGACCCAACTACGAGCAGTACTTC
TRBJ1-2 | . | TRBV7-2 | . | CASSLEGNDARGYTF | TGTGCCAGCAGCTTAGAGGGTAACGATGCGCGTGGCTACACCTTC
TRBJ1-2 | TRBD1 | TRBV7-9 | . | CASSEQPQGAWGGYTF | TGTGCCAGCAGCGAACAACCGCAGGGGGCCTGGGGAGGCTACACCTTC
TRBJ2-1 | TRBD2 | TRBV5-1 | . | CASSLAGVPNEQFF | TGTGCCAGCAGTTTAGCGGGAGTCCCCAATGAGCAGTTCTTC
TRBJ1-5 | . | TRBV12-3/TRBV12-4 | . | CASSLEYQPQHF | TGTGCCAGCAGTTTAGAATATCAGCCCCAGCATTTT
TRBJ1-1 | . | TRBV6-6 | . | CASRLGRSEAFF | TGTGCCAGCAGATTGGGGAGGAGTGAAGCTTTCTTT
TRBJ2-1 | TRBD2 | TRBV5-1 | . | CASSLKPTSGSNRNEQFF | TGCGCCAGCAGCTTGAAACCGACTAGCGGGAGTAATAGGAATGAGCAGTTCTTC
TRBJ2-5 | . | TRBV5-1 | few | CASSLGGPPETQYF | TGCGCCAGCAGCTTGGGGGGGCCCCCAGAGACCCAGTACTTC
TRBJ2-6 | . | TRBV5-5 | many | CASSVWGAGANVLTF | TGTGCCAGCAGCGTATGGGGGGCTGGGGCCAACGTCCTGACTTTC
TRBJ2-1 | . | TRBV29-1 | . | CSVEDDRLGRYNEQFF | TGCAGCGTTGAAGATGACAGACTAGGGAGGTACAATGAGCAGTTCTTC
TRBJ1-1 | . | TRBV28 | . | CASSGGTSFEAFF | TGTGCCAGCAGCGGGGGAACATCATTTGAAGCTTTCTTT
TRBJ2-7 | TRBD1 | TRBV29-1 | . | CSVATGSHEQYF | TGCAGCGTTGCGACAGGGAGCCACGAGCAGTACTTC
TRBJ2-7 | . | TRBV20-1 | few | CSAGRAGLASYEQYF | TGCAGTGCTGGGCGAGCGGGTCTCGCTTCCTACGAGCAGTACTTC
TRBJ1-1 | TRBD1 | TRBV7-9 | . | CASSLVRGQSEAFF | TGTGCCAGCAGCTTAGTCAGGGGGCAGAGTGAAGCTTTCTTT
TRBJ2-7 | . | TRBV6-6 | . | CASATAAFYEQYF | TGTGCCAGCGCCACAGCGGCTTTCTACGAGCAGTACTTC
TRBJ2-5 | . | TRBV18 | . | CASSPIPGTLQETQYF | TGTGCCAGCTCACCAATCCCCGGGACTCTACAAGAGACCCAGTACTTC
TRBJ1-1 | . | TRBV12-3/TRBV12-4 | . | CASSLRVTENTEAFF | TGTGCCAGCAGTTTAAGGGTTACCGAGAACACTGAAGCTTTCTTT
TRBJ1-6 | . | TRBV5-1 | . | CASSLTPAGFNSPLHF | TGCGCCAGCAGCTTGACGCCGGCAGGGTTCAATTCACCCCTCCACTTT
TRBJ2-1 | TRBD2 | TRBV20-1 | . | CSALGTSGREFF | TGCAGTGCATTAGGGACTAGCGGGAGGGAGTTCTTC
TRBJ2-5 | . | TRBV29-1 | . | CSVGGEVETQYF | TGCAGCGTTGGAGGAGAGGTAGAGACCCAGTACTTC
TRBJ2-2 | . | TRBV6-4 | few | CASSDSSATGELFF | TGTGCCAGCAGTGACTCGTCCGCCACCGGGGAGCTGTTTTTT
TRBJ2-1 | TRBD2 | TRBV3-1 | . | CASSQDSGGGPWNEQFF | TGTGCCAGCAGCCAAGATTCTGGGGGAGGGCCATGGAATGAGCAGTTCTTC
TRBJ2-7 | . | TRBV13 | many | CASSLRGRTREQYF | TGTGCCAGCAGCTTAAGGGGCCGAACTCGCGAGCAGTACTTC
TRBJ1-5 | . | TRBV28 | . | CASSLRIQPQHF | TGTGCCAGCAGTTTACGGATTCAGCCCCAGCATTTT
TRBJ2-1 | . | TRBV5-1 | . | CASSLAGRDPDNEQFF | TGCGCCAGCAGCTTGGCAGGACGAGACCCTGACAATGAGCAGTTCTTC
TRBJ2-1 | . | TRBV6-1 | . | CASSVEGLSNEQFF | TGTGCCAGCAGTGTAGAGGGCCTTAGCAATGAGCAGTTCTTC
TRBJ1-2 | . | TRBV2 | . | CASSERHPGDGYTF | TGTGCCAGCAGTGAAAGGCACCCCGGGGATGGCTACACCTTC
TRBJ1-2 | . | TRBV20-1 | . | CSALVHPGGYTF | TGCAGTGCTTTAGTCCACCCCGGAGGCTACACCTTC
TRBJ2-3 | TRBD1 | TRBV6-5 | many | CASSYSGTGGPADTQYF | TGTGCCAGCAGTTACTCTGGGACAGGGGGCCCCGCAGATACGCAGTATTTT
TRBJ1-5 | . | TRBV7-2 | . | CASSFDNQPQHF | TGTGCCAGCAGCTTTGACAATCAGCCCCAGCATTTT
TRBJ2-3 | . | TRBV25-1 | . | CTSSAKDTQYF | TGTACCAGCAGTGCTAAAGATACGCAGTATTTT
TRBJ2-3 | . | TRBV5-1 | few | CASSARQWSTAYF | TGCGCCAGCAGCGCTAGACAGTGGTCGACCGCGTATTTT